This T cell receptor (beta chain) came from a study of blood T cell repertoires in COVID-19. The V segment lost 6 bases and the J segment 1 base; nucleotides outside the gene matches: 5. This CDR3 contains 14 residues. The V gene's germline CDR1 is SEHNR and CDR2 FQNEAQ (reference sequence). Data came from immunoSEQ multiplex PCR; TCRdb stores just in-frame clones and leaves some out. The sample lists some 180,000 clones; about 76% were seen once. This receptor was identified in a woman between 50 and 59 years old with active or convalescent COVID-19. Sequencing was performed on peripheral blood. The rearrangement links TRBV7-9 to TRBJ2-5, with 7 bases lining up with TRBD1. The CDR3 reads CASRQGTVQETQYF. CDR3 nucleotides: TGTGCCAGCAGACAAGGGACAGTCCAAGAGACCCAGTACTTC.